The next 26 T cell receptor beta chains were all read from a single sample in a study of blood T cell repertoires in COVID-19 (dated by TCRdb to the early 2020s). The library was built by means of the immunoSEQ multiplex PCR assay. TCRdb obtained this table from immuneACCESS and retained in-frame rearrangements with V and J assigned. These tables miss some clones; where compared with another copy, unresolved V genes account for less than half of the shortfall, and the remainder is unexplained. A total of 120,000 or so clones appear in this sample, 85% to 90% of them only once. The leading ten clones occupy about 1.5% of the sample. The specimen was peripheral blood. These receptors came from a human donor in a cohort sampled during active COVID-19.

The gene calls are TRBV29-1 and TRBJ2-3, with D possibly matching TRBD2 (6 bases). Trimming pared 7 bases from V and 5 bases from J, leaving 16 bases between. Germline CDR1 reads SQVTM; CDR2 reads ANQGSEA. This CDR3 spans 13 amino acids. CDR3 sequence reads: CSAKSGVGDTQYF. The CDR3 DNA sequence: TGCAGCGCCAAATCGGGAGTTGGAGATACGCAGTATTTT.

The chain has TRBV30 and TRBJ1-1, with a tentative D call TRBD1 (5 bases). The V and J ends lost 3 bases and 8 bases respectively, with 13 bases between them. This CDR3 is built from 12 residues. Germline loops: CDR1 GTSNPN, CDR2 SVGIG (reference sequence). CDR3 in amino acids: CAWSLGGDEAFF. The CDR3 nucleotides are TGTGCCTGGAGCCTAGGAGGGGACGAAGCTTTCTTT.

This clone was observed a few times. The rearrangement joins TRBV11-1 to TRBJ2-1, with TRBD2 matching 9 bases. CDR1 and CDR2 from the germline V gene are SGHAT and FQDESV (reference sequence). V trimming: 4 bases; J trimming: 2 bases; junction bases outside the gene matches: 3. This CDR3 is 15 amino acids long. In DNA form, the CDR3 reads TGTGCCAGCAGCTGGACTAGCGAGGCCTACAATGAGCAGTTCTTC. Residues: CASSWTSEAYNEQFF.

This sequence joins TRBV7-9 and TRBJ2-3; D may be TRBD1 (6 bases). The CDR3 extends over 15 amino acids. Trimming removed 5 bases at V and 0 bases at J, with 12 bases between. Germline values: CDR1 SEHNR, CDR2 FQNEAQ (reference sequence). The CDR3 region has the DNA TGTGCCAGCAGCACGAAGGACAGAAGCACAGATACGCAGTATTTT. Protein: CASSTKDRSTDTQYF. Filled out from reference TRBV7-9 and TRBJ2-3, the complete variable domain reads DTGVSQNPRHKITKRGQNVTFRCDPISEHNRLYWYRQTLGQGPEFLTYFQNEAQLEKSRLLSDRFSAERPKGSFSTLEIQRTEQGDSAMYLCASSTKDRSTDTQYFGPGTRLTVL.

The genes are TRBV10-3 and TRBJ2-7, with D tentatively TRBD1 (6 bases). CDR3 size: 13 residues. CDR1 is ENHRY, CDR2 SYGVKD, per germline. Trimming left V 6 bases short and J 6 bases short, with 15 bases between. The CDR3: CAIRDRLKGEQYF. The DNA for the CDR3 is TGTGCCATCAGGGACAGATTGAAAGGCGAGCAGTACTTC.

V gene TRBV5-1 combines with J gene TRBJ1-2; D remains ambiguous. Germline CDR1 SGHRS, CDR2 YFSETQ. V was shortened by 1 base and J by 6 bases, with 10 bases between the two germline ends. This CDR3 region has 13 residues. The DNA for the CDR3 is TGCGCCAGCAGCTTGTTCAGCGGGGATGGCTACACCTTC. Amino acids: CASSLFSGDGYTF. The full variable domain, completed using reference TRBV5-1 and TRBJ1-2, is KAGVTQTPRYLIKTRGQQVTLSCSPISGHRSVSWYQQTPGQGLQFLFEYFSETQRNKGNFPGRFSGRQFSNSRSEMNVSTLELGDSALYLCASSLFSGDGYTFGSGTRLTVV.

The J gene is TRBJ2-1, the V gene TRBV6-5; TRBD1 agrees at 8 bases. With V trimmed by 5 bases and J by 2 bases, 5 bases remained unmatched. Germline CDR1 reads MNHEY; CDR2 reads SVGAGI. This CDR3 region has 15 residues. The CDR3 DNA is TGTGCCAGCAGTAAGAGGGACAGGCCCTACAATGAGCAGTTCTTC. Translated, it gives CASSKRDRPYNEQFF.

The chain couples TRBV12-5 to TRBJ2-7, with 8 nucleotides matching TRBD2. Germline loops: CDR1 LGHNT, CDR2 FRNRAP. This CDR3 region has 15 residues. Unmatched junction bases numbered 11, after V lost 4 bases and J lost 6 bases. As DNA, the CDR3 is TGTGCTAGTGGTTCCCCAGGCGGGGGGCGCGGCGAGCAGTACTTC. This sequence encodes CASGSPGGGRGEQYF.

The CDR3 reads CASSLTPGTGGSGNTIYF. The CDR3 DNA reads TGTGCCAGCAGCTTAACCCCGGGAACAGGGGGCTCTGGAAACACCATATATTTT. The chain combines TRBV5-6 with TRBJ1-3; TRBD1 matches at 8 bases. J lost 0 bases, V lost 2 bases, and 10 bases had no gene match. The germline CDR1 and CDR2 sequences are SGHDT and YYEEEE. The length of the CDR3 is 18 residues.

This rearrangement joins TRBV19 to TRBJ1-5, with 8 positions matching TRBD1. The CDR3 is 15 residues long. V shed 5 bases and J 7 bases; nucleotides not matched to a gene: 10. Germline assignment: CDR1 LNHDA and CDR2 SQIVND (reference sequence). The CDR3 sequence: CASSFRTGFGQPQHF. CDR3 in DNA: TGTGCCAGTAGTTTTCGGACAGGGTTTGGACAGCCCCAGCATTTT.

By sample share, this clone is medium-sized. The rearrangement uses TRBV4-1 and TRBJ2-1; 10 positions agree with TRBD2. V shed 3 bases, J shed 6 bases, and the junction held 5 bases outside the gene matches. Germline lookup yields CDR1 MGHRA and CDR2 YSYEKL. The CDR3 consists of 15 residues. CDR3 nucleotide sequence: TGCGCCAGCAGCCACAGCGGGAGGGCCATCAATGAGCAGTTCTTC. Translated, it gives CASSHSGRAINEQFF.

This clone has only one observation. CDR3 in DNA: TGTGCCAGCAGCCGACTTCAGGGTGACTACGAGCAGTACTTC. Encoded protein: CASSRLQGDYEQYF. The V and J genes are TRBV7-9 and TRBJ2-7; D might be TRBD1 (5 bases). The CDR3 is 14 amino acids. The V gene's germline CDR1 is SEHNR and CDR2 FQNEAQ (reference sequence). With 5 bases removed from V and 3 bases from J, the gap between germline ends came to 14 bases. Full variable domain (outside the CDR3, taken from reference TRBV7-9 and TRBJ2-7): DTGVSQNPRHKITKRGQNVTFRCDPISEHNRLYWYRQTLGQGPEFLTYFQNEAQLEKSRLLSDRFSAERPKGSFSTLEIQRTEQGDSAMYLCASSRLQGDYEQYFGPGTRLTVT.

The gene calls are TRBV12-3 or TRBV12-4 and TRBJ2-7; D might be TRBD1 (6 bases). V lost 6 bases and J lost 1, with 10 bases in between. The CDR3 is 13 residues long. As DNA, the CDR3 is TGTGCCAGCAGCAAGGACAGTTCCTACGAGCAGTACTTC. As protein: CASSKDSSYEQYF.

V is TRBV4-1 and J is TRBJ1-5; unclear D gene. The CDR3 sequence is 13 residues long. V was trimmed by 4 bases and J by 5 bases, leaving 9 bases between them. Per the germline V gene, CDR1 is MGHRA and CDR2 is YSYEKL. The CDR3 bases are TGCGCCAGCAGCCCCCTGGCCTATCAGCCCCAGCATTTT. Translated, it gives CASSPLAYQPQHF.

The chain joins TRBV3-1 (or the pseudogene TRBV3-2) to TRBJ1-1, with D maybe TRBD1 (5 bases). This CDR3 is 18 amino acids long. Germline CDR1 is LGHDT and CDR2 is YNNKEL (reference sequence). V gave up 4 bases and J gave up 2 bases, with 23 bases separating them. The CDR3 coding sequence is TGTGCCAGCAGCCCAAATAACGGGGGAGCAAGCTTCAACACTGAAGCTTTCTTT. Its translation is CASSPNNGGASFNTEAFF.

This clone has only one observation. The genes are TRBV5-1 and TRBJ2-5; D ambiguous. CDR1 and CDR2 from the germline V gene are SGHRS and YFSETQ. The V end was cut by 0 bases, the J end by 3 bases, with 6 bases between. The CDR3 totals 13 residues. The CDR3 coding sequence is TGCGCCAGCAGCTTGGAAATAGAAGAGACCCAGTACTTC. This sequence encodes CASSLEIEETQYF. Full variable domain (missing parts from reference TRBV5-1 and TRBJ2-5): KAGVTQTPRYLIKTRGQQVTLSCSPISGHRSVSWYQQTPGQGLQFLFEYFSETQRNKGNFPGRFSGRQFSNSRSEMNVSTLELGDSALYLCASSLEIEETQYFGPGTRLLVL.

The table lists this clone with a count of one. The V and J genes are TRBV19 and TRBJ1-4, with 7 bases that match TRBD1. The CDR3 has 14 residues. Losses at the gene ends were 7 bases for V and 7 bases for J; bases not matched to a gene: 9. Germline V gene data show CDR1 as LNHDA and CDR2 as SQIVND (reference sequence). The CDR3 bases are TGTGCCAGTAATCCTACAGGGGCTGTTGAAAAACTGTTTTTT. Protein sequence: CASNPTGAVEKLFF.

The sample holds one count of this clone. The rearrangement links TRBV5-1 to TRBJ2-5; 8 bases agree with TRBD2. Looked up from germline, CDR1 is SGHRS and CDR2 is YFSETQ. This CDR3 comprises 17 residues. With V trimmed by 0 bases and J by 1 base, 8 bases remained unmatched. CDR3 region: CASSLEWLAGSQETQYF. DNA for the CDR3: TGCGCCAGCAGCTTGGAGTGGCTAGCGGGCAGCCAAGAGACCCAGTACTTC.

This clone has more than one count but fewer than ten. This chain connects TRBV28 to TRBJ2-7, with 7 bases aligning to TRBD1. Germline CDR1 MDHEN, CDR2 SYDVKM. The CDR3 totals 13 residues. With 6 bases clipped from V and 2 bases from J, the junction kept 4 bases outside the gene matches. This CDR3 is CASRVTGTYEQYF. In DNA, the CDR3 is TGTGCCAGCAGGGTGACAGGGACCTACGAGCAGTACTTC.

The genes are TRBV5-1 and TRBJ2-5; D call uncertain. The CDR3 consists of 12 residues. The V and J ends lost 8 bases and 0 bases respectively, with 8 bases between them. Germline-derived CDR1 and CDR2 are SGHRS and YFSETQ. CDR3 in amino acids: CASSGNQETQYF. In nucleotides, the CDR3 is TGCGCCAGTTCAGGCAACCAAGAGACCCAGTACTTC.

This clone appeared a few times. The rearrangement joins TRBV29-1 to TRBJ1-2; D perhaps matches TRBD1 (6 bases). This CDR3 is built from 14 residues. Trimming took off 4 bases at V and 4 bases at J, with 16 bases between the two ends. Germline values: CDR1 SQVTM, CDR2 ANQGSEA. This CDR3 is CSVVLGGRGYGYTF. The DNA of the CDR3 is TGCAGCGTTGTACTTGGGGGCCGAGGCTATGGCTACACCTTC.

This clone appeared a single time. The chain couples TRBV25-1 to TRBJ1-2; the D is unclear. There are 12 residues in the CDR3. Germline V gives CDR1 MGHDK, CDR2 SYGVNS. Trimming took off 3 bases at V and 7 bases at J, with 9 bases between the two ends. CDR3 sequence: CASSDLQFGYTF. For the CDR3, the DNA is TGTGCCAGCAGTGATTTACAGTTTGGCTACACCTTC.

The V and J genes are TRBV28 and TRBJ2-1; 7 bases align to TRBD2. The V gene end was trimmed by 5 bases and the J gene end by 4 bases; junction bases not matched to a gene: 8. This CDR3 contains 15 residues. In germline, CDR1 is MDHEN, CDR2 SYDVKM. The CDR3, as DNA: TGTGCCAGCAGTCAACTAGCGACCAATTACAATGAGCAGTTCTTC. Protein product: CASSQLATNYNEQFF.

The chain couples TRBV5-4 to TRBJ2-3, with 8 bases lining up with TRBD2. CDR3 size: 16 residues. With 0 bases clipped from V and 0 bases from J, the junction kept 3 bases outside the gene matches. Germline V gene data show CDR1 as SGHNT and CDR2 as YYREEE (reference sequence). CDR3 sequence: CASSLAQRGSTDTQYF. DNA for the CDR3: TGTGCCAGCAGCTTGGCCCAGCGGGGGAGCACAGATACGCAGTATTTT.

This clone appeared once. The J gene is TRBJ1-4, the V gene TRBV3-1 (or the pseudogene TRBV3-2), with D perhaps TRBD1 (5 bases). The CDR3 consists of 15 residues. V was trimmed by 4 bases and J by 4 bases, leaving 13 bases between them. Per the germline V gene, CDR1 is LGHDT and CDR2 is YNNKEL (reference sequence). The CDR3 DNA follows: TGTGCCAGCAGCCTAAGGAGGGACCTTAATGAAAAACTGTTTTTT. Encoded protein: CASSLRRDLNEKLFF.

V gene TRBV4-1 combines with J gene TRBJ2-7, with 9 bases fitting TRBD2. The CDR3 length is 14 residues. V was pared by 2 bases and J by 6 bases, with 5 bases of the junction left unmatched. Germline CDR1 is MGHRA and CDR2 is YSYEKL. CDR3 sequence (DNA): TGCGCCAGCAGCCAACCGGGACTAGCTAGCGAGCAGTACTTC. Its translation is CASSQPGLASEQYF.